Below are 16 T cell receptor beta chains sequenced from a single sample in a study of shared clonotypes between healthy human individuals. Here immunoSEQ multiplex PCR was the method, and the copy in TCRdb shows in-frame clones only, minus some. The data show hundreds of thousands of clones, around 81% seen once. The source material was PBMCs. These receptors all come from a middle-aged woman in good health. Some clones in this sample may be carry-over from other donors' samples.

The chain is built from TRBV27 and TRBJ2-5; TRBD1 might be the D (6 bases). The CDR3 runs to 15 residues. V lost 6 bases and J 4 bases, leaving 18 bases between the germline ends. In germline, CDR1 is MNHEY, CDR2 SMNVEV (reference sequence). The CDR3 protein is CASRTGTGIGETQYF. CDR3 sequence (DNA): TGTGCCAGCAGAACCGGTACAGGGATTGGAGAGACCCAGTACTTC.

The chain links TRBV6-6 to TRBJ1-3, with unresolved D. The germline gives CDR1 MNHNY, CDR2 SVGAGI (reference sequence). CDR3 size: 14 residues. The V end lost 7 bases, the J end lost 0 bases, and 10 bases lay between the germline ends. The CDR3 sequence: CASNAGSSGNTIYF. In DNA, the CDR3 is TGTGCCAGCAACGCAGGTAGCTCTGGAAACACCATATATTTT.

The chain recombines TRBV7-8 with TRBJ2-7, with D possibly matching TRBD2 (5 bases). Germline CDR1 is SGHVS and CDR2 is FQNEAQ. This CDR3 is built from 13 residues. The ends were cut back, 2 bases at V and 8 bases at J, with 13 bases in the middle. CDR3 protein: CASSLRGLAKQYF. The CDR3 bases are TGTGCCAGCAGCTTAAGAGGGCTCGCCAAGCAGTACTTC.

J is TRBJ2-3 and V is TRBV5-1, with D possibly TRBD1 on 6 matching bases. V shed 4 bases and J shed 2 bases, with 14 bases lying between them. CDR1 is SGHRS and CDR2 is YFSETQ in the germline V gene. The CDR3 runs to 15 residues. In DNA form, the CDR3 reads TGCGCCAGCAGCGGGACGGACAGAACCACAGATACGCAGTATTTT. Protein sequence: CASSGTDRTTDTQYF. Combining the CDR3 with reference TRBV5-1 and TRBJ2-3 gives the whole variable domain KAGVTQTPRYLIKTRGQQVTLSCSPISGHRSVSWYQQTPGQGLQFLFEYFSETQRNKGNFPGRFSGRQFSNSRSEMNVSTLELGDSALYLCASSGTDRTTDTQYFGPGTRLTVL.

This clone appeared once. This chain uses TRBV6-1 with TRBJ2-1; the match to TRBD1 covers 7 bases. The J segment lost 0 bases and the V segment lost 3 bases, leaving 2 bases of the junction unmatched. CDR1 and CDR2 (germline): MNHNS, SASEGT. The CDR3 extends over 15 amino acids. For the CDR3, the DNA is TGTGCCAGCAGTGAGACAGGGAGCTCCTACAATGAGCAGTTCTTC. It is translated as CASSETGSSYNEQFF.

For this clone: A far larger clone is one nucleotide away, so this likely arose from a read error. For the CDR3, the DNA is TGCGCCAGCAGCCAAGCGGCCGTAGGCGGCTACGGGCAGTACTTC. Amino acid sequence: CASSQAAVGGYGQYF. This sequence joins TRBV4-1 and TRBJ2-5, with D unclear. Looked up from germline, CDR1 is MGHRA and CDR2 is YSYEKL. CDR3 length equals 15 residues. V gave up 1 base and J gave up 11 bases, with 20 bases separating them.

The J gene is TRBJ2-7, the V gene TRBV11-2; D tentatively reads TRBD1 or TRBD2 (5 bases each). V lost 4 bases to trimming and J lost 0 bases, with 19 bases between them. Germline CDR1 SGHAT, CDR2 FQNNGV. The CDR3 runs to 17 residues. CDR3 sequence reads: CASSSTKGRRDSYEQYF. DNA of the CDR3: TGTGCCAGCAGCTCCACAAAGGGGAGACGAGACTCCTACGAGCAGTACTTC.

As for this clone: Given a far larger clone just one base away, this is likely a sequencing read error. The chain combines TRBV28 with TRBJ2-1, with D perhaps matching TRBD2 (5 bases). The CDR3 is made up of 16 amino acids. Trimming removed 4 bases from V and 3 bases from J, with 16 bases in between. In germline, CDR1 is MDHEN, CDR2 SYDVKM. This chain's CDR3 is CASSYPHGGYYNEQFF. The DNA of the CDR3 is TGTGCCAGCAGTTACCCTCACGGAGGTTACTACAATGAGCAGTTCTTC.

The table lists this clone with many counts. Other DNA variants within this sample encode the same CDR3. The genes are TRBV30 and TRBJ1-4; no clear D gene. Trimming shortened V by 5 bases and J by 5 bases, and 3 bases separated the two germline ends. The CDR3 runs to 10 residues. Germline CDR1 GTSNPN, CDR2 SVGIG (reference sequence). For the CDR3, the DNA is TGTGCCTGGGGAAATGAAAAACTGTTTTTT. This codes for CAWGNEKLFF.

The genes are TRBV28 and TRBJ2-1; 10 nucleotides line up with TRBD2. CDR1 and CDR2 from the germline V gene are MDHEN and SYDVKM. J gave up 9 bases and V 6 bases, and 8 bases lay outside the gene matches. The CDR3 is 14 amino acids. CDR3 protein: CASRGTSGVGEQFF. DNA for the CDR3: TGTGCCAGCAGGGGAACTAGCGGGGTCGGTGAGCAGTTCTTC.

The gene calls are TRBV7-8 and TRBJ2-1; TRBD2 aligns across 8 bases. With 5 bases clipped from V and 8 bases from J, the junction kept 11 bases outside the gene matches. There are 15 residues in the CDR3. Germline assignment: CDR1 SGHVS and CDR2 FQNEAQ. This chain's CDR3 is CASSPDPGLEDEQFF. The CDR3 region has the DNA TGTGCCAGCAGCCCCGATCCGGGACTAGAGGATGAGCAGTTCTTC.

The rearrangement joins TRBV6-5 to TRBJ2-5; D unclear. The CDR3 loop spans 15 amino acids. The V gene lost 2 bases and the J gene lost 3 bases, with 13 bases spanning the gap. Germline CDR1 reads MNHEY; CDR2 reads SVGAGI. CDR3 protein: CASSYERRPKETQYF. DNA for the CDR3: TGTGCCAGCAGTTACGAGAGACGACCAAAAGAGACCCAGTACTTC.

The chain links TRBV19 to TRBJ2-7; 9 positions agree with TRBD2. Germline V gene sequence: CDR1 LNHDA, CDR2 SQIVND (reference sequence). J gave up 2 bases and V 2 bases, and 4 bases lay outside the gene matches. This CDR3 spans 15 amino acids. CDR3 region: CASSIQAGGTYEQYF. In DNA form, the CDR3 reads TGTGCCAGTAGTATACAAGCGGGAGGAACCTACGAGCAGTACTTC.

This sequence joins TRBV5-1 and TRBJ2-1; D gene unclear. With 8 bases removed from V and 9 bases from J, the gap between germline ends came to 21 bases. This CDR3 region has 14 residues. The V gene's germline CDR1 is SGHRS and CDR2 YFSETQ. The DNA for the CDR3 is TGCGCCAGTTCGCCCGGATCGCCTAATGGTGAGCAGTTCTTC. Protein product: CASSPGSPNGEQFF.

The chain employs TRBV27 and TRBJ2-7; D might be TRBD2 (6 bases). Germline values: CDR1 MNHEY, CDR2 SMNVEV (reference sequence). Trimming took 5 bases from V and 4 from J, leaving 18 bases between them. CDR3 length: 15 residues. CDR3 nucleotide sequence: TGTGCCAGCAGTACCCGGTCCCACGGGGGTTACGAGCAGTACTTC. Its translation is CASSTRSHGGYEQYF.

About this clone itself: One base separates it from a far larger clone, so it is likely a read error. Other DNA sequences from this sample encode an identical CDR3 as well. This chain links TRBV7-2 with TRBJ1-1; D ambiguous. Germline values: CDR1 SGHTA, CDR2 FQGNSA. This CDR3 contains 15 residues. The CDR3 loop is CASSLSSHLSTEAFF. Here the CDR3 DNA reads TGTGCCAGCAGCTTAAGTAGTCACTTAAGCACTGAGGCTTTCTTT. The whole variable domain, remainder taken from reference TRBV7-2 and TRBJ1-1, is GAGVSQSPSNKVTEKGKDVELRCDPISGHTALYWYRQSLGQGLEFLIYFQGNSAPDKSGLPSDRFSAERTGGSVSTLTIQRTQQEDSAVYLCASSLSSHLSTEAFFGQGTRLTVV.